The 21 T cell receptor beta chains below were found in one sample sequenced in a study of CD8 T cells in ankylosing spondylitis. TCRdb itself ran the 5' RACE reads through MiXCR, one entry per CDR3 protein. The sample has 80,000 to 100,000 distinct CDR3 sequences, about 9% seen once. The sequenced sample was blood, either unsorted or a sorted T cell fraction (not recorded which). Source of these receptors: a male donor with ankylosing spondylitis or in good health (not recorded which).

This clonotype was seen repeatedly, ten times or more. This chain links TRBV10-3 with TRBJ2-7, with D perhaps matching TRBD1 (6 bases). The CDR3 totals 14 residues. The V end was cut by 3 bases, the J end by 3 bases, with 12 bases between. Germline CDR1 reads ENHRY; CDR2 reads SYGVKD. The CDR3 bases are TGTGCCATCAGTGACTCCGGACAGAGCTACGAGCAGTACTTC. As protein: CAISDSGQSYEQYF.

This clonotype was recorded at least ten times. The chain employs TRBV12-3 or TRBV12-4 and TRBJ1-5; D remains unclear. This CDR3 is 15 amino acids long. V lost 1 base to trimming and J lost 2 bases, with 9 bases between them. The CDR3 coding sequence is TGTGCCAGCAGTTTAGGGGTACAAGGCAATCAGCCCCAGCATTTT. Translation gives CASSLGVQGNQPQHF.

The chain carries TRBV28 and TRBJ1-1, with D perhaps TRBD1 (6 bases). This CDR3 has 13 amino acids. With 2 bases removed from V and 8 bases from J, the gap between germline ends came to 12 bases. CDR1 MDHEN and CDR2 SYDVKM come from the germline V gene. CDR3 in DNA: TGTGCCAGCAGTTTAATGGGGGGCAGCGAAGCTTTCTTT. Its protein product is CASSLMGGSEAFF. Supplemented by reference TRBV28 and TRBJ1-1, the full variable domain reads DVKVTQSSRYLVKRTGEKVFLECVQDMDHENMFWYRQDPGLGLRLIYFSYDVKMKEKGDIPEGYSVSREKKERFSLILESASTNQTSMYLCASSLMGGSEAFFGQGTRLTVV.

This clonotype was detected many times. The rearrangement uses TRBV20-1 and TRBJ1-5, with TRBD1 as a possible D gene (6 bases). V gave up 0 bases and J gave up 4 bases, with 19 bases separating them. CDR1 is DFQATT and CDR2 is SNEGSKA in the germline V gene (reference sequence). The CDR3 runs 17 residues. CDR3: CSARERGRGPVNQPQHF. The CDR3 DNA follows: TGCAGTGCTAGAGAGAGGGGCAGGGGACCTGTAAATCAGCCCCAGCATTTT.

In its sample, this clonotype was seen many times. This chain uses TRBV28 with TRBJ1-1, with 8 bases lining up with TRBD1. Losses at the gene ends were 4 bases for V and 8 bases for J; bases not matched to a gene: 9. The CDR3 has 14 residues. From germline, CDR1 is MDHEN and CDR2 SYDVKM. The CDR3 coding sequence is TGTGCCAGCAGTTCGCGGACAGGGCGTTGGGAAGCTTTCTTT. Residues: CASSSRTGRWEAFF.

This clonotype was detected ten times or more. The chain carries TRBV12-3 or TRBV12-4 and TRBJ1-2; possible D gene TRBD1, 5 bases. The CDR3 is 12 amino acids. V lost 5 bases and J lost 7, with 11 bases in between. CDR3 sequence (DNA): TGTGCCAGCAGTAATCAGGGCCCTGGCTACACCTTC. Encoded protein: CASSNQGPGYTF.

This clonotype was counted many times. The gene calls are TRBV20-1 and TRBJ2-7; D perhaps matches TRBD1 (7 bases). V lost 0 bases to trimming and J lost 6 bases, with 24 bases between them. This CDR3 is 17 amino acids long. Germline V gene sequence: CDR1 DFQATT, CDR2 SNEGSKA (reference sequence). The CDR3, as DNA: TGCAGTGCTAGAGATTCAGGGGGAGTCGGGCCGGGAGCCGAGCAGTACTTC. It yields the protein CSARDSGGVGPGAEQYF.

This clonotype was seen many times. The rearrangement uses TRBV11-2 and TRBJ2-3; D is ambiguous. Germline CDR1 reads SGHAT; CDR2 reads FQNNGV. The CDR3 is 14 amino acids. Trimming took 2 bases from V and 6 from J, leaving 12 bases between them. CDR3 protein: CASSLLIKADTQYF. CDR3 sequence (DNA): TGTGCCAGCAGCTTACTTATTAAGGCGGATACGCAGTATTTT.

This clonotype was detected ten times or more. V gene TRBV12-3 or TRBV12-4 combines with J gene TRBJ1-3, with D maybe TRBD1 (5 bases). The CDR3 spans 15 residues. V was pared by 2 bases and J by 3 bases, with 11 bases between. This CDR3 is CASSLSGLGGNTIYF. The CDR3 coding sequence is TGTGCCAGCAGTTTATCAGGGCTAGGTGGAAACACCATATATTTT.

Many counts were recorded for this clonotype. The gene calls are TRBV29-1 and TRBJ2-1, with TRBD2 identical over 7 bases. Trimming cost V 5 bases and J 6 bases; bases outside gene matches: 7. Germline CDR1 reads SQVTM; CDR2 reads ANQGSEA. This CDR3 has 13 amino acids. The CDR3 loop is CSVRRDYSNEQFF. The CDR3 DNA is TGCAGCGTTCGACGGGACTATAGCAATGAGCAGTTCTTC.

This clonotype has at least ten counts. CDR3 region: CASREAGTDTQYF. CDR3 nucleotide sequence: TGTGCCAGTAGAGAGGCAGGGACAGATACGCAGTATTTT. The V gene is TRBV19, the J gene TRBJ2-3; D is possibly TRBD1 (5 bases). With 6 bases removed from V and 3 bases from J, the gap between germline ends came to 10 bases. Germline lookup yields CDR1 LNHDA and CDR2 SQIVND (reference sequence). CDR3 length: 13 residues.

This clonotype was seen many times. The V call is TRBV25-1, the J call TRBJ1-2; maybe TRBD1 (5 bases). The V end lost 0 bases, the J end lost 7 bases, and 9 bases lay between the germline ends. Looked up from germline, CDR1 is MGHDK and CDR2 is SYGVNS. The CDR3 is 13 residues long. CDR3 in amino acids: CASSEYIRAGYTF. The CDR3 bases are TGTGCCAGCAGTGAATATATCAGGGCTGGCTACACCTTC.

This clonotype was observed at least ten times. V gene TRBV12-3 or TRBV12-4 combines with J gene TRBJ2-2, with unresolved D. Trimming shortened V by 1 base and J by 7 bases, and 10 bases separated the two germline ends. This CDR3 comprises 14 residues. CDR3 nucleotides: TGTGCCAGCAGTTTAGAGGCAGTGAGCGGGGAGCTGTTTTTT. Its protein is CASSLEAVSGELFF.

This clonotype was found many times. The chain uses TRBV27 and TRBJ1-1, with TRBD1 matching 9 bases. V dropped 8 bases and J dropped 1; count of bases not matched to a gene: 11. The V gene's germline CDR1 is MNHEY and CDR2 SMNVEV (reference sequence). The CDR3 has 16 residues. The CDR3 loop is CASGPLQGAGNTEAFF. The CDR3 DNA follows: TGTGCCAGCGGTCCCCTACAGGGGGCGGGGAACACTGAAGCTTTCTTT.

About this clonotype: This clone may be a read error of a much larger clone one base away. V is TRBV5-1 and J is TRBJ2-3; no reliable D call. Germline-derived CDR1 and CDR2 are SGHRS and YFSETQ. This CDR3 region has 14 residues. The ends were cut back, 1 base at V and 7 bases at J, with 13 bases in the middle. CDR3 nucleotides: TGCGCCAGCAGCTTGACTCAGAATTCTTATACGCAGTATTTT. It is translated as CASSLTQNSYTQYF.

The chain has TRBV20-1 and TRBJ2-5, with TRBD1 identical over 7 bases. This CDR3 is 17 amino acids long. Trimming took 6 bases from V and 0 from J; bases not matched to a gene: 16. Germline V gene sequence: CDR1 DFQATT, CDR2 SNEGSKA (reference sequence). CDR3 protein: CSAAGTVEFWDQETQYF. The CDR3 DNA is TGCAGTGCAGCCGGGACAGTTGAATTTTGGGACCAAGAGACCCAGTACTTC.

J is TRBJ2-7 and V is TRBV7-2, with D possibly TRBD1 on 5 matching bases. The V end lost 3 bases, the J end lost 2 bases, and 11 bases lay between the germline ends. The CDR3 contains 14 residues. Germline CDR1 reads SGHTA; CDR2 reads FQGNSA. CDR3 in amino acids: CASSLGLLAYEQYF. The DNA of the CDR3 is TGTGCCAGCAGCTTGGGGCTCCTTGCCTACGAGCAGTACTTC.

This clonotype was counted at least ten times. The rearrangement uses TRBV5-1 and TRBJ2-7; D gene unclear. The CDR3 has 13 residues. Trimming cost V 4 bases and J 2 bases, with 10 bases left between them. Germline assignment: CDR1 SGHRS and CDR2 YFSETQ. The CDR3 nucleotides are TGCGCCAGCAGCCTTGGACCCACCTACGAGCAGTACTTC. Translated, it gives CASSLGPTYEQYF.

This clonotype was detected a few times. The rearrangement links TRBV6-1 to TRBJ1-1; a weak D match, TRBD1 (6 bases). CDR3 length: 15 residues. Trimming removed 6 bases from V and 5 bases from J, with 19 bases in between. CDR1 and CDR2 from the germline V gene are MNHNS and SASEGT. The CDR3 sequence: CASSESPEGGTEAFF. CDR3 coding DNA: TGTGCCAGCAGCGAAAGCCCGGAAGGGGGAACTGAAGCTTTCTTT.

The J gene is TRBJ2-1, the V gene TRBV3-1; 8 nucleotides line up with TRBD2. CDR1 and CDR2 from the germline V gene are LGHDT and YNNKEL (reference sequence). The CDR3 sequence is 18 residues long. The ends lost 11 bases at V and 5 bases at J; junction bases unmatched: 23. The DNA for the CDR3 is TGTGCCTCCAGCCAAGAGAGGGCTGCCGGGGGGGCAGACAATGAGCAGTTCTTC. Amino acids: CASSQERAAGGADNEQFF.

This clonotype has at least ten counts. J is TRBJ2-7 and V is TRBV2; D might be TRBD1 (6 bases). Germline loops: CDR1 SNHLY, CDR2 FYNNEI. CDR3 length: 12 amino acids. Deletions cut 8 bases from V and 3 bases from J, with 11 bases between. The CDR3 DNA is TGTGCCAGCGGGGACACGATCTACGAGCAGTACTTC. Its protein product is CASGDTIYEQYF.